This T cell receptor (beta chain) was captured by sequencing in a study of CD8 T cells in ankylosing spondylitis. V gave up 5 bases and J gave up 8 bases; unmatched junction bases: 5. The CDR3 contains 13 residues. The germline CDR1 and CDR2 sequences are SGHTA and FQGNSA. This clonotype has more than one count but fewer than ten. TCRdb re-called the 5' RACE reads through MiXCR, storing one row per CDR3 protein. This table has some 220,000 distinct CDR3 sequences, roughly 8.2% appearing once. Sequences were obtained from blood, either unsorted or a sorted T cell fraction (not recorded which). This chain uses TRBV7-2 with TRBJ1-2; TRBD1 agrees at 10 bases. The receptor's source is a female donor with ankylosing spondylitis or in good health (not recorded which). The CDR3 here is CASSRQGARGYTF. The CDR3 region has the DNA TGTGCCAGCAGCCGACAGGGGGCGAGGGGCTACACCTTC.